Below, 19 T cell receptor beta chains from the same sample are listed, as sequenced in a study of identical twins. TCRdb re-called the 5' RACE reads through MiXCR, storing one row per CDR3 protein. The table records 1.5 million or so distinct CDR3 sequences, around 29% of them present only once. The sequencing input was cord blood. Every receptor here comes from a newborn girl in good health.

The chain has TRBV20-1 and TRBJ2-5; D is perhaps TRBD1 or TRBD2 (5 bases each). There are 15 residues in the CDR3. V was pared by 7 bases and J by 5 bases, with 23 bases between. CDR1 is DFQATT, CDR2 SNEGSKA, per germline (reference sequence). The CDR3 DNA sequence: TGCAGTGGACGCGACGGGCTGGGGGTTGGGGAGACCCAGTACTTC. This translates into CSGRDGLGVGETQYF.

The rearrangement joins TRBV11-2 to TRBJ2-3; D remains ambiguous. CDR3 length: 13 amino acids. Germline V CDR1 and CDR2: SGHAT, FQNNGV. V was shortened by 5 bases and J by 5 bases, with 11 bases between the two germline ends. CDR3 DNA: TGTGCCAGCAGCCGCCAGGCTCGAGATACGCAGTATTTT. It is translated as CASSRQARDTQYF.

The CDR3 bases are TGCGCCAGCAGCCAAGTCCCGAGACTTCCCTCAGATACGCAGTATTTT. It specifies CASSQVPRLPSDTQYF. The chain is built from TRBV4-1 and TRBJ2-3; no firm D call. V shed 1 base and J shed 4 bases, with 15 bases lying between them. The CDR3 has 16 amino acids. CDR1 MGHRA and CDR2 YSYEKL come from the germline V gene.

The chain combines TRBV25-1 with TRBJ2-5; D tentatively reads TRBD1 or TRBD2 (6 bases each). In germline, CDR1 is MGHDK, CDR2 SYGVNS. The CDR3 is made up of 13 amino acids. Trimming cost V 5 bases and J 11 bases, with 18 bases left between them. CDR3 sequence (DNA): TGTGCCAGCAGTACAGGGAGGAGGAATGAGCAGTACTTC. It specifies CASSTGRRNEQYF.

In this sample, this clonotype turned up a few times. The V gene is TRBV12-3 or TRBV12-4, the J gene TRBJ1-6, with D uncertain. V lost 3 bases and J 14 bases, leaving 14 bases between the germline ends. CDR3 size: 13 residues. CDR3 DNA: TGTGCCAGCAGTTTTCGGGCACCTCCGGCCCTCCACTTT. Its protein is CASSFRAPPALHF.

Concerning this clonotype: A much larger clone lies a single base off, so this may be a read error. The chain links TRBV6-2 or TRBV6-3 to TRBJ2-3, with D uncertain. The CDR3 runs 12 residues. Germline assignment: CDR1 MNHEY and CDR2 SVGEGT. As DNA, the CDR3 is TGTGCCAGCAGTTACCCTCCAGATACGCACTATTTT. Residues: CASSYPPDTHYF.

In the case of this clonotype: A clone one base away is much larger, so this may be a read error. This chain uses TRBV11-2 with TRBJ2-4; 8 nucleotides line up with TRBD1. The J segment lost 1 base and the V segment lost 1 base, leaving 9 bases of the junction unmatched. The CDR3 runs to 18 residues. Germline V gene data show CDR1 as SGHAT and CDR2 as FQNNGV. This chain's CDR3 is CASSLAGGLGMAKNIQYF. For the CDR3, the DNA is TGTGCCAGCAGCTTAGCAGGGGGCCTGGGAATGGCCAAAAACATTCAGTACTTC. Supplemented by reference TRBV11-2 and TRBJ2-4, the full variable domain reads EAGVAQSPRYKIIEKRQSVAFWCNPISGHATLYWYQQILGQGPKLLIQFQNNGVVDDSQLPKDRFSAERLKGVDSTLKIQPAKLEDSAVYLCASSLAGGLGMAKNIQYFGAGTRLSVL.

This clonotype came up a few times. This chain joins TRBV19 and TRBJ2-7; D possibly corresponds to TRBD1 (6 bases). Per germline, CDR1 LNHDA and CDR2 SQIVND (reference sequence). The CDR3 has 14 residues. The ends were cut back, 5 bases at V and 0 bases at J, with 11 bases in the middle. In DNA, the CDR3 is TGTGCCAGTAGTTCCACACAGGGCTCCTACGAGCAGTACTTC. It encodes CASSSTQGSYEQYF.

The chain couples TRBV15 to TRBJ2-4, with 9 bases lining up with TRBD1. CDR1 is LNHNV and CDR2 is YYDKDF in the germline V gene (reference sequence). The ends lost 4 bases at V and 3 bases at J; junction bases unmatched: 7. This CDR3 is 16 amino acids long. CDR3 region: CATSTQTGGVKNIQYF. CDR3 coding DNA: TGTGCCACCAGCACCCAAACAGGGGGCGTCAAAAACATTCAGTACTTC.

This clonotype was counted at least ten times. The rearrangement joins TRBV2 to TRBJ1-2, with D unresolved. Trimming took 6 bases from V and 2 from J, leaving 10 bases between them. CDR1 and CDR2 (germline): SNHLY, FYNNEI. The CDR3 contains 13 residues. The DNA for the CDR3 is TGTGCCAGCAGCGTAGGAGTAAACTATGGCTACACCTTC. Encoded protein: CASSVGVNYGYTF.

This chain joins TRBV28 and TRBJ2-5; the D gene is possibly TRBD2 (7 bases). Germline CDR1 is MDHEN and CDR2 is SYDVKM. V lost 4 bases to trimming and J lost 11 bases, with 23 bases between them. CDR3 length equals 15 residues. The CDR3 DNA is TGTGCCAGCAGTTCCCCGGGGGGCGCGTATGGTCGGCAGTACTTC. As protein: CASSSPGGAYGRQYF.

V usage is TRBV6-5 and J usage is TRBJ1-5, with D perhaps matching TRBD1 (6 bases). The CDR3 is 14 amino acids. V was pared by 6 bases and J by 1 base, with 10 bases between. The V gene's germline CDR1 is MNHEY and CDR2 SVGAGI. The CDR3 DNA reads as TGTGCCAGCAGGCAAGGACAGAGCAATCAGCCCCAGCATTTT. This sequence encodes CASRQGQSNQPQHF.

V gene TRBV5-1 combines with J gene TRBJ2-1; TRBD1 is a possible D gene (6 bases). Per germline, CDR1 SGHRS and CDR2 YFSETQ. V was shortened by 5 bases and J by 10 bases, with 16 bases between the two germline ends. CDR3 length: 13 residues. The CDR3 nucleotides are TGCGCCAGCAGTTACCGACAGGCCTACGAGCAGTTCTTC. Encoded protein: CASSYRQAYEQFF.

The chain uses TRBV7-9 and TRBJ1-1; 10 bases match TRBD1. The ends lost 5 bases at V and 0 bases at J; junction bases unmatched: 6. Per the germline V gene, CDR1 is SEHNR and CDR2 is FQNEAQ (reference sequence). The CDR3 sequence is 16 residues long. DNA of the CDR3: TGTGCCAGCAGCCGACAGGGGGCCGCTCTGAACACTGAAGCTTTCTTT. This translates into CASSRQGAALNTEAFF.

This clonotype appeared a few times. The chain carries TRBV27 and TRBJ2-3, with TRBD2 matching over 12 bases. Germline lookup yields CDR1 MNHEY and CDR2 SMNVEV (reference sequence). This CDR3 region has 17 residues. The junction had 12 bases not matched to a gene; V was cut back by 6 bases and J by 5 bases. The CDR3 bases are TGTGCCAGCAGCCCCGGTCGCCGACTAGCGGGGGTAGATACGCAGTATTTT. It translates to CASSPGRRLAGVDTQYF.

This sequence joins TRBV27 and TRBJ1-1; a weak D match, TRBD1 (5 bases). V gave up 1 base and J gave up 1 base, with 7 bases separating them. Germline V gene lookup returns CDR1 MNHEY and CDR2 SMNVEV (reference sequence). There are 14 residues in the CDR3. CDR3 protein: CASSLFQGNTEAFF. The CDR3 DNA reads TGTGCCAGCAGTTTATTTCAGGGGAACACTGAAGCTTTCTTT.

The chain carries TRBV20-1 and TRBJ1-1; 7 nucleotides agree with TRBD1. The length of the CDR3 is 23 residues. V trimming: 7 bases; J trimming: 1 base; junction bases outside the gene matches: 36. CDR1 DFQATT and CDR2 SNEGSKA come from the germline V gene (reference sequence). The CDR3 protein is CSVSYFLKRWRADREGKNTEAFF. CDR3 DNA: TGCAGTGTTTCCTACTTCCTTAAGAGGTGGAGAGCCGACAGGGAAGGAAAGAACACTGAAGCTTTCTTT.

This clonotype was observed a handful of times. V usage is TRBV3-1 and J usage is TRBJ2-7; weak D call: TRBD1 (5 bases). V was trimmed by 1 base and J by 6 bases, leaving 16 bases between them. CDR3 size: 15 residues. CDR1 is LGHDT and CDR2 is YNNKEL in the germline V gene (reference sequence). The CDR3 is CASSQVLVSGSEQYF. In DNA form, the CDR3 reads TGTGCCAGCAGCCAAGTACTTGTCTCAGGGTCCGAGCAGTACTTC.

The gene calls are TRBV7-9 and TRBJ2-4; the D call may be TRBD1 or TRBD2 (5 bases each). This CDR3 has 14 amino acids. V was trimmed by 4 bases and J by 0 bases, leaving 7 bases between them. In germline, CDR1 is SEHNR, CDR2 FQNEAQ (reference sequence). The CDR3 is CASSWGTAKNIQYF. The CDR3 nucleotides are TGTGCCAGCAGCTGGGGGACAGCCAAAAACATTCAGTACTTC.